This T cell receptor beta chain appears in the sequencing data of a study of blood T cell repertoires in COVID-19. Study overall: Some COVID-19 samples were acute and others convalescent; all came from the United States, Italy and Spain. PBMCs, B-cell-depleted T cells, or T cells provided the cDNA or gDNA that made up the material.

Original analysis: Estimates of nucleated cell counts were drawn from the amplification of reference gene primers. Assay: immunoSEQ multiplex PCR; the TCRdb copy retains only in-frame clones and omits some. V, J and clone size are taken as reported in that table, and D and trimming were inferred from the DNA itself. The data contain under 250,000 clones, 80% of them singletons. Trimming cost V 6 bases and J 4 bases; bases outside gene matches: 9. Germline CDR1 is MRHNA and CDR2 is SNTAGT. The CDR3 runs 16 residues. The chain joins TRBV6-4 to TRBJ2-2; 9 bases are a match to TRBD2. This receptor was obtained from a woman in her 70s with acute or convalescent COVID-19. The sample was peripheral blood. CDR3 region: CASRSGGSPSTGELFF. CDR3 bases: TGTGCCAGCAGGAGCGGGGGGTCCCCGTCCACCGGGGAGCTGTTTTTT.